The clone carrying this T cell receptor (beta chain) came up a few times. What it binds is unknown. The sample is drawn from a study of post-analysis software for immune sequencing data. For the study at large: The cohort encompassed relapsing-remitting, secondary progressive and progressive-relapsing multiple sclerosis disease courses. Study results and caveats: Five or six TRBV segments were more frequent in patients than controls; TRBV5-6, TRBV5-1 and TRBV20-1 belonged to this group. Significantly lower normalized Chao1 diversity was found in patients with multiple sclerosis relative to controls.

The authors incorporated unique molecular identifiers into the TCR beta cDNA libraries. TCRdb redid the calling of the PCR reads with MiXCR, one entry per CDR3 protein. The sample records roughly 650,000 distinct CDR3 sequences, around 64% being singletons. V was shortened by 3 bases and J by 8 bases, with 14 bases between the two germline ends. There are 14 residues in the CDR3. Germline CDR1 is MNHEY and CDR2 is SMNVEV (reference sequence). The sequenced sample consisted of blood. This TCR derives from a girl aged 2 to 10 with multiple sclerosis. V gene TRBV27 combines with J gene TRBJ2-1, with D perhaps matching TRBD1 (5 bases). CDR3 region: CASSLIRERDEQFF. CDR3 in DNA: TGTGCCAGCAGTTTGATCAGGGAACGGGATGAGCAGTTCTTC.